The 9 T cell receptor beta chains in this list originate from one sample, sequenced in a study of shared clonotypes between healthy human individuals. Using immunoSEQ multiplex PCR, the repertoire was profiled, and TCRdb retains in-frame clones only, with some absent. The repertoire consists of about 680,000 clones, with 73% occurring once and the leading ten covering more than 1.5%. The sample taken for sequencing was memory CD4+ T cells sorted from blood. The subset is: CD45RA-negative fraction. These receptor sequences come from a woman in her twenties or thirties in good health.

The V and J genes are TRBV15 and TRBJ2-2; 8 bases agree with TRBD2. The CDR3 sequence is 16 residues long. Unmatched junction bases numbered 5, after V lost 2 bases and J lost 3 bases. Germline lookup yields CDR1 LNHNV and CDR2 YYDKDF (reference sequence). The CDR3 loop is CATSRRLAMDTGELFF. CDR3 sequence (DNA): TGTGCCACCAGCAGACGACTAGCGATGGACACCGGGGAGCTGTTTTTT.

J is TRBJ2-6 and V is TRBV6-6; D not certain. CDR3 size: 16 residues. The V end was cut by 4 bases, the J end by 0 bases, with 10 bases between. Germline CDR1 and CDR2: MNHNY and SVGAGI (reference sequence). The CDR3 DNA reads as TGTGCCAGCAGTTGGGCACTAAACTCTGGGGCCAACGTCCTGACTTTC. Amino acids: CASSWALNSGANVLTF.

V and J are TRBV14 and TRBJ2-3; D is possibly TRBD2 (6 bases). Germline-derived CDR1 and CDR2 are SGHDN and FVKESK. This CDR3 region has 16 residues. The ends were cut back, 0 bases at V and 4 bases at J, with 14 bases in the middle. The CDR3 region is CASSQEVGGASDTQYF. CDR3 in DNA: TGTGCCAGCAGCCAAGAAGTGGGGGGAGCATCAGATACGCAGTATTTT.

This rearrangement joins TRBV6-1 to TRBJ2-3; TRBD2 matches at 11 bases. The germline V gene has CDR1 MNHNS and CDR2 SASEGT. The CDR3 spans 17 residues. The ends lost 2 bases at V and 5 bases at J; junction bases unmatched: 9. DNA of the CDR3: TGTGCCAGCAGTGAAAGTTTTAGCGGGAGGGTTAGAGATACGCAGTATTTT. Its protein is CASSESFSGRVRDTQYF.

This chain links TRBV5-3 with TRBJ1-4; 10 bases map to TRBD1. TRBV5-3 is an open reading frame whose function is uncertain. The junction had 2 bases not matched to a gene; V was cut back by 4 bases and J by 5 bases. The CDR3 runs 14 residues. The CDR3 region is CARSGGQGNEKLFF. The CDR3 DNA sequence: TGTGCCAGAAGCGGGGGACAGGGGAATGAAAAACTGTTTTTT.

This clone was seen a single time. The chain carries TRBV25-1 and TRBJ1-1; D is uncertain. This CDR3 spans 13 amino acids. Germline lookup yields CDR1 MGHDK and CDR2 SYGVNS. V shed 7 bases and J shed 0 bases, with 9 bases lying between them. CDR3 in amino acids: CASKRNMNTEAFF. CDR3 coding DNA: TGTGCCAGCAAACGGAACATGAACACTGAAGCTTTCTTT.

This clone was recorded a few times. V gene TRBV10-1 combines with J gene TRBJ1-5; D is perhaps TRBD1 (5 bases). CDR1 is WNHNN and CDR2 is SYGVQD in the germline V gene (reference sequence). The CDR3 has 13 residues. Between the trimmed V and J ends, which lost 5 bases and 9 bases, there was a span of 14 bases. The CDR3 coding sequence is TGCGCCAGCAGTCGGGGGGTGATGGGGCCCCAGCATTTT. Amino acids: CASSRGVMGPQHF.

V usage is TRBV7-3 and J usage is TRBJ2-3; D is uncertain. V was cut by 2 bases and J by 6 bases, with 12 bases left in between. CDR1 and CDR2 from the germline V gene are SGHTA and FQGTGA. CDR3 length equals 14 residues. CDR3 protein: CASSLRASADTQYF. The CDR3 bases are TGTGCCAGCAGCTTACGAGCGTCGGCGGATACGCAGTATTTT.

CDR3 residues: CASSLGPVNEQYF. DNA of the CDR3: TGTGCCAGCAGCTTAGGTCCCGTCAACGAGCAGTACTTC. This chain joins TRBV11-3 and TRBJ2-7, with D unresolved. The CDR3 covers 13 residues. Germline-derived CDR1 and CDR2 are SGHNT and YENEEA. V was shortened by 1 base and J by 5 bases, with 9 bases between the two germline ends.